This record concerns one T cell receptor beta chain sequence. The CDR3 loop spans 15 amino acids. CDR1 GTSNPN and CDR2 SVGIG come from the germline V gene (reference sequence). The V and J ends lost 2 bases and 5 bases, in that order; junction bases with no gene match: 8. TCRdb analysed the RT-PCR reads with MiXCR anew, one entry per CDR3 protein. The sample lists some 230,000 distinct CDR3 sequences, 12% to 15% seen once, with 11% in the top ten. The data were obtained in a study of patients and donors after allogeneic stem cell transplantation. Sample: blood, either unsorted or a sorted T cell fraction (not recorded which). This sequence was found in a human donor who was either an allogeneic HSCT recipient or a stem cell or donor lymphocyte infusion donor (not recorded which). It is not recorded whose cells these are; they may come from a transplant donor. The chain employs TRBV30 and TRBJ2-5, with 10 bases matching TRBD2. CDR3: CAWSNAGLAIETQYF. CDR3 nucleotides: TGTGCCTGGAGTAACGCGGGACTAGCGATTGAGACCCAGTACTTC.